These 12 T cell receptor beta chains were all obtained from the same sample, sequenced in a study of post-analysis software for immune sequencing data. General study results and limits: Roughly 5 TRBV segments occurring more often in patients than controls included TRBV5-6, TRBV5-1 and TRBV20-1.

The antigens of these receptors remain unknown. Unique molecular identifiers tagged the TCR beta cDNA libraries. Using its own MiXCR run on the PCR reads, TCRdb lists one record per CDR3 protein. Here the sample spans hundreds of thousands of distinct CDR3 sequences, more than 50% being singletons. Sample: blood. The origin of the receptors is a girl aged 2-10 years with multiple sclerosis.

This clonotype occurred once. The chain links TRBV7-6 to TRBJ1-4, with D possibly TRBD1 on 6 matching bases. From germline, CDR1 is SGHVS and CDR2 FNYEAQ. The CDR3 covers 16 residues. V gave up 3 bases and J gave up 5 bases, with 16 bases separating them. CDR3 region: CASSFGGPGQNEKLFF. The CDR3 DNA reads TGTGCCAGCAGCTTCGGGGGGCCAGGGCAAAATGAAAAACTGTTTTTT.

This chain's CDR3 is CASSLTGADTEAFF. The CDR3 DNA sequence: TGTGCCAGCAGTTTGACAGGGGCGGACACTGAAGCTTTCTTT. The chain employs TRBV12-3 or TRBV12-4 and TRBJ1-1; 8 bases line up with TRBD1. This CDR3 spans 14 amino acids. With 3 bases clipped from V and 3 bases from J, the junction kept 3 bases outside the gene matches.

The chain combines TRBV29-1 with TRBJ1-1; D remains unclear. This CDR3 is 14 amino acids long. The V gene lost 6 bases and the J gene lost 1 base, with 15 bases spanning the gap. Germline CDR1 reads SQVTM; CDR2 reads ANQGSEA. The CDR3 here is CSVLGRLGNTEAFF. The CDR3 DNA sequence: TGCAGCGTCCTTGGCAGGCTAGGGAACACTGAAGCTTTCTTT. The whole variable domain, filled in from reference TRBV29-1 and TRBJ1-1, reads SAVISQKPSRDICQRGTSLTIQCQVDSQVTMMFWYRQQPGQSLTLIATANQGSEATYESGFVIDKFPISRPNLTFSTLTVSNMSPEDSSIYLCSVLGRLGNTEAFFGQGTRLTVV.

V gene TRBV2 combines with J gene TRBJ2-5; possible D gene TRBD2, 6 bases. The CDR3 has 11 residues. Trimming left V 8 bases short and J 5 bases short, with 9 bases between. Germline V gene data show CDR1 as SNHLY and CDR2 as FYNNEI. The CDR3 sequence is CASRELETQYF. The CDR3, as DNA: TGTGCCAGCCGGGAGCTTGAGACCCAGTACTTC.

The V and J genes are TRBV5-1 and TRBJ2-7; 8 nucleotides line up with TRBD1. The V gene's germline CDR1 is SGHRS and CDR2 YFSETQ. The CDR3 sequence is 16 residues long. The junction had 11 bases not matched to a gene; V was cut back by 5 bases and J by 1 base. In DNA, the CDR3 is TGCGCCAGCAGTCCTGGACAGGGCCTGAGTTCCTACGAGCAGTACTTC. This codes for CASSPGQGLSSYEQYF.

This clonotype has only a few counts. The rearrangement links TRBV6-6 to TRBJ1-2; TRBD1 might be the D (5 bases). This CDR3 comprises 17 residues. V was shortened by 2 bases and J by 0 bases, with 16 bases between the two germline ends. Germline V lookup: CDR1 MNHNY, CDR2 SVGAGI (reference sequence). The CDR3 region has the DNA TGTGCCAGCAGTTACGCGCGGGGACTAAGCCCTAACTATGGCTACACCTTC. This encodes CASSYARGLSPNYGYTF.

The rearrangement joins TRBV25-1 to TRBJ2-4; D remains unclear. V was shortened by 1 base and J by 7 bases, with 14 bases between the two germline ends. The CDR3 is 15 residues long. The germline V gene encodes CDR1 MGHDK and CDR2 SYGVNS. CDR3 nucleotides: TGTGCCAGCAGTGAATCGGGCGTTTTGGATAACATTCAGTACTTC. This encodes CASSESGVLDNIQYF. The full variable domain, completed using reference TRBV25-1 and TRBJ2-4, is EADIYQTPRYLVIGTGKKITLECSQTMGHDKMYWYQQDPGMELHLIHYSYGVNSTEKGDLSSESTVSRIRTEHFPLTLESARPSHTSQYLCASSESGVLDNIQYFGAGTRLSVL.

The chain carries TRBV7-3 and TRBJ2-3, with D unresolved. Trimming pared 5 bases from V and 9 bases from J, leaving 15 bases between. The CDR3 contains 13 residues. Germline CDR1 SGHTA, CDR2 FQGTGA. The CDR3 region has the DNA TGTGCCAGCAGCCTCCCGGACCAGCAGACGCAGTATTTT. Protein sequence: CASSLPDQQTQYF.

The rearrangement links TRBV6-1 to TRBJ1-2; D ambiguous. Germline lookup yields CDR1 MNHNS and CDR2 SASEGT. The V and J ends lost 2 bases and 8 bases respectively, with 15 bases between them. The CDR3 contains 14 residues. The CDR3 loop reads CASSERGRSLGYTF. For the CDR3, the DNA is TGTGCCAGCAGTGAACGAGGGAGATCGTTGGGCTACACCTTC.

The chain has TRBV15 and TRBJ2-7; D possibly matches TRBD1 or TRBD2 (6 bases each). The J call could be wrong; TRBJ2-5 is a better fit for the DNA end. The CDR3 is 16 amino acids. The germline V gene has CDR1 LNHNV and CDR2 YYDKDF (reference sequence). The CDR3 DNA reads as TGTGCCACCAGCAGAGATGATAAGAGGGGGGCAGGGACCCAGTACTTC. Translation: CATSRDDKRGAGTQYF.

The CDR3 protein is CASSAGTIPRTQYF. CDR3 in DNA: TGTGCCAGCTCGGCGGGGACAATCCCCCGGACCCAGTACTTC. The rearrangement uses TRBV18 and TRBJ2-5, with D possibly being TRBD1 or TRBD2 (6 bases each). Trimming pared 6 bases from V and 7 bases from J, leaving 18 bases between. Germline values: CDR1 KGHSH, CDR2 LQKENI. This CDR3 has 14 amino acids.

The chain uses TRBV7-2 and TRBJ1-2; D not resolved. Germline values: CDR1 SGHTA, CDR2 FQGNSA. The CDR3 spans 14 residues. V was clipped by 1 base and J by 4 bases, with 10 bases between them. DNA for the CDR3: TGTGCCAGCAGCTTAGAGTGGTTTTCCTATGGCTACACCTTC. Protein product: CASSLEWFSYGYTF.